Included here is one TCR beta chain sequence, with context. This sample stems from a study of shared clonotypes between healthy human individuals. Germline trimming cut 4 bases from V and 4 bases from J; bases unmatched to any gene: 7. This CDR3 spans 15 amino acids. CDR1 is SGHAT, CDR2 FQNNGV, per germline. TCRdb's copy holds only in-frame clones and misses some; the assay was immunoSEQ multiplex PCR. The sample carries a few million clones, under 95% recorded once. The sample taken for sequencing was naive CD4+ T cells from PBMCs. Subset here: CD45RA+ positively selected. The receptor's source is a man between 18 and 29 years old in good health. Some clones in this sample may be carry-over from other donors' samples. The rearrangement links TRBV11-2 to TRBJ2-5; 9 nucleotides match TRBD1. DNA for the CDR3: TGTGCCAGCAGCTCAATACTACAGGGGGCAGAGACCCAGTACTTC. It yields the protein CASSSILQGAETQYF. The whole variable domain, remainder taken from reference TRBV11-2 and TRBJ2-5, is EAGVAQSPRYKIIEKRQSVAFWCNPISGHATLYWYQQILGQGPKLLIQFQNNGVVDDSQLPKDRFSAERLKGVDSTLKIQPAKLEDSAVYLCASSSILQGAETQYFGPGTRLLVL.